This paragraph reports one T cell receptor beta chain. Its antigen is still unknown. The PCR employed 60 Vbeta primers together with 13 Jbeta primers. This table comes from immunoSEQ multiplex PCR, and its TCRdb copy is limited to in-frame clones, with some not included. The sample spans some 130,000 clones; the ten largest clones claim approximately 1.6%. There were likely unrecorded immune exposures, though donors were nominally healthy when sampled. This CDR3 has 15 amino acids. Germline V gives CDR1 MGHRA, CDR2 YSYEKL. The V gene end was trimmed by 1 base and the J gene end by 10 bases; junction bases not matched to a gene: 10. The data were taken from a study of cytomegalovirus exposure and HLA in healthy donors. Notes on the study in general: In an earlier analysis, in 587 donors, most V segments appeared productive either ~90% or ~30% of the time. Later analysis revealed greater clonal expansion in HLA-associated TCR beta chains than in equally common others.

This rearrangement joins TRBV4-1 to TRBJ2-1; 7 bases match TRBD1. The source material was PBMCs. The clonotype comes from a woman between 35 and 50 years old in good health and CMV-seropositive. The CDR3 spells CASSQVGVGQMEQFF. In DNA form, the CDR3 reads TGCGCCAGCAGCCAAGTTGGTGTGGGACAGATGGAGCAGTTCTTC.